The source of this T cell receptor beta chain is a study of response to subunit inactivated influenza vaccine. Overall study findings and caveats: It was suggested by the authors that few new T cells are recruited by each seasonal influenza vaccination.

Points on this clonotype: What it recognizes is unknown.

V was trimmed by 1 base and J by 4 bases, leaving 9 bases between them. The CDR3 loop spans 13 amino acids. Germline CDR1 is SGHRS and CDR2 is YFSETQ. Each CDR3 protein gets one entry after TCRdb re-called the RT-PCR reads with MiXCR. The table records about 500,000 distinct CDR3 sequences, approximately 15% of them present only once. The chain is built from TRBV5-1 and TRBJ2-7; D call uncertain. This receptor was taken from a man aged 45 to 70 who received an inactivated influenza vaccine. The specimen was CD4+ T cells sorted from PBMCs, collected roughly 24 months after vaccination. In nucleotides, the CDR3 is TGCGCCAGCAGCTTGAGTGGGGAATACGAGCAGTACTTC. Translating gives CASSLSGEYEQYF.